These 11 T cell receptor beta chains were sequenced from one sample in a study of a mutant IDH1 vaccine in newly diagnosed glioma. Time point described: week 5, during vaccination. One vaccine dose held 300 ug of mutant IDH1 20-mer peptide and came with topical imiquimod. These receptors' targets are unknown. Here immunoSEQ multiplex PCR was the method, and the copy in TCRdb shows in-frame clones only, minus some. The repertoire holds 23,000 or so clones, with 60% to 80% as singletons. The sample here was PBMCs, taken from a glioma patient whose treatment included an IDH1 peptide vaccine. Receptors originate from a man in his forties with glioma.

The chain is built from TRBV13 and TRBJ2-1, with D tentatively TRBD1 (6 bases). CDR1 is PRHDT, CDR2 FYEKMQ, per germline (reference sequence). The CDR3 spans 15 residues. Between the trimmed V and J ends, which lost 0 bases and 9 bases, there was a span of 15 bases. The CDR3 sequence is CASSLGRTAKGEQFF. For the CDR3, the DNA is TGTGCCAGCAGCTTAGGGAGGACAGCAAAGGGTGAGCAGTTCTTC.

The chain joins TRBV5-8 to TRBJ2-2, with D hard to call. CDR1 and CDR2 from the germline V gene are SGHTS and YDEGEE. Trimming took off 0 bases at V and 0 bases at J, with 3 bases between the two ends. This CDR3 is 14 amino acids long. CDR3 sequence: CASSLGANTGELFF. The CDR3 bases are TGTGCCAGCAGCTTGGGGGCGAACACCGGGGAGCTGTTTTTT.

This clone has more than one count but fewer than ten. The rearrangement uses TRBV4-1 and TRBJ2-1, with D unclear. The CDR3 is 13 amino acids. Germline loops: CDR1 MGHRA, CDR2 YSYEKL. With 3 bases removed from V and 6 bases from J, the gap between germline ends came to 9 bases. CDR3 nucleotides: TGCGCCAGCAGCCATGTGGGTGTCAATGAGCAGTTCTTC. Its protein is CASSHVGVNEQFF.

This chain uses TRBV14 with TRBJ1-3; D ambiguous. V lost 0 bases and J lost 0, with 3 bases in between. Germline CDR1 is SGHDN and CDR2 is FVKESK. This CDR3 is 14 amino acids long. The CDR3, as DNA: TGTGCCAGCAGCCAAGATTTCTCTGGAAACACCATATATTTT. Its protein is CASSQDFSGNTIYF.

The rearrangement joins TRBV5-5 to TRBJ2-7; 11 positions agree with TRBD1. V shed 0 bases, J shed 2 bases, and the junction held 10 bases outside the gene matches. The germline gives CDR1 SGHKS, CDR2 YYEKEE (reference sequence). The CDR3 contains 18 residues. CDR3 DNA: TGTGCCAGCAGCTTGGGAACCGGGACAGGGGGTAGGGCCTACGAGCAGTACTTC. It yields the protein CASSLGTGTGGRAYEQYF.

The rearrangement uses TRBV7-9 and TRBJ1-2; D unclear. Germline V CDR1 and CDR2: SEHNR, FQNEAQ (reference sequence). V was cut by 3 bases and J by 7 bases, with 12 bases left in between. This CDR3 has 13 amino acids. The CDR3 DNA reads TGTGCCAGCAGCTTTGGCGGGAATCGTGGCTACACCTTC. Protein sequence: CASSFGGNRGYTF.

J is TRBJ1-1 and V is TRBV5-4; D unclear. The CDR3 extends over 15 amino acids. CDR1 SGHNT and CDR2 YYREEE come from the germline V gene (reference sequence). V gave up 0 bases and J gave up 1 base, with 10 bases separating them. The CDR3 DNA sequence: TGTGCCAGCAGCTTGGGGATTGCGTCGAACACTGAAGCTTTCTTT. Encoded protein: CASSLGIASNTEAFF.

The genes are TRBV27 and TRBJ1-2; tentative D call: TRBD1 (5 bases). CDR1 and CDR2 from the germline V gene are MNHEY and SMNVEV (reference sequence). CDR3 length equals 12 residues. The V end lost 8 bases, the J end lost 7 bases, and 14 bases lay between the germline ends. CDR3 bases: TGTGCCAGCTACGGGGGACCGAGTGGCTACACCTTC. Translation gives CASYGGPSGYTF.

V is TRBV11-3 and J is TRBJ2-5; 7 bases are a match to TRBD2. Trimming removed 0 bases from V and 7 bases from J; junction bases left unmatched: 5. The CDR3 is made up of 14 amino acids. In germline, CDR1 is SGHNT, CDR2 YENEEA. Here the CDR3 reads CASSLEGGRGTQYF. The CDR3 DNA reads as TGTGCCAGCAGCTTAGAAGGCGGGAGAGGGACCCAGTACTTC.

The V and J genes are TRBV11-3 and TRBJ1-2, with TRBD1 identical over 8 bases. Germline-derived CDR1 and CDR2 are SGHNT and YENEEA. This CDR3 comprises 14 residues. The trim removed 5 bases at V and 4 bases at J, leaving 6 bases unmatched. For the CDR3, the DNA is TGTGCCAGCAGCGAAAGACAGGGGCCCTATGGCTACACCTTC. Translating gives CASSERQGPYGYTF.

V usage is TRBV7-8 and J usage is TRBJ2-7; no clear D gene. V was trimmed by 5 bases and J by 0 bases, leaving 11 bases between them. The CDR3 is 14 amino acids. The germline V gene has CDR1 SGHVS and CDR2 FQNEAQ. CDR3 coding DNA: TGTGCCAGCAGCATGGCTTCCCGCTCCTACGAGCAGTACTTC. It is translated as CASSMASRSYEQYF.